The clone carrying this T cell receptor beta chain was recorded a few times. No antigen is known for it. The data stem from a study of cytomegalovirus exposure and HLA in healthy donors. At the level of the study: Researchers previously reported finding fewer than 120 million unique TCR beta sequences from roughly 180 million T cells. There were more than 350 genotyped donors. Of these, about 81% fell in the genetic ancestry cluster associated with self-reported Caucasian donors.

Germline V gene sequence: CDR1 MGHDK, CDR2 SYGVNS. The V and J ends lost 1 base and 4 bases, in that order; junction bases with no gene match: 10. The CDR3 length is 17 residues. General study results and limits: Follow-up analysis later connected one missense variant in DCLRE1C with trimming of TCR beta V- and J-genes. Apart from CMV serostatus, no immune exposure information was available.

With 60 Vbeta and 13 Jbeta primers, the PCR was carried out. Data came from immunoSEQ multiplex PCR; TCRdb stores just in-frame clones and leaves some out. Among roughly 120,000 clones listed, roughly 65% were seen once. The sequence derives from a man aged 35 to 55 in good health and CMV-seropositive. The rearrangement links TRBV25-1 to TRBJ1-5, with 7 bases matching TRBD1. Sequences were obtained from PBMCs. The CDR3: CASSELFRQGYNQPQHF. CDR3 in DNA: TGTGCCAGCAGTGAATTATTTCGACAGGGCTATAATCAGCCCCAGCATTTT.